A selection of T cell receptor beta chains follows, all from one sample in a study of blood T cell repertoires in COVID-19. This table comes from immunoSEQ multiplex PCR, and its TCRdb copy is limited to in-frame clones, with some not included. The sample lists 95,000 to 150,000 clones, about four fifths seen once, with 3% to 4.5% in the top ten. Sequenced sample: PBMCs or T cells enriched from blood (not recorded which). The origin of the receptors is a woman in her 30s who had recovered from COVID-19. Each CDR3 is given with its conserved first and last residue. Fields, in order: CDR3 DNA, CDR3 protein, J gene, clone size, V gene, D gene. A D gene is named only where the DNA matches it firmly. A row's size may be missing; if present it is once, few, many or a size class.

TGCAGCGCCACAGGTTCCTACGAGCAGTACTTC	CSATGSYEQYF	TRBJ2-7	NA	TRBV29-1	NA
TGCGCCAGCAGCTTGATCGGACAGGGTAGGGACACCATATATTTT	CASSLIGQGRDTIYF	TRBJ1-3	NA	TRBV5-1	TRBD1
TGTGCCAGCAGCCAAGGGAAAGCGGGGACCTACGAGCAGTACTTC	CASSQGKAGTYEQYF	TRBJ2-7	NA	TRBV4-2	TRBD2
TGCGCCAGCAGCGGGGGGACAGGCCTCTATGGCTACACCTTC	CASSGGTGLYGYTF	TRBJ1-2	NA	TRBV5-1	TRBD1
TGTGCCAGCTCACCACCCGGGATAGAGTGGGGCCAAGAGACCCAGTACTTC	CASSPPGIEWGQETQYF	TRBJ2-5	NA	TRBV18	NA
TGTGCCAGCACCCTCGGGAGTAGCTACAATGAGCAGTTCTTC	CASTLGSSYNEQFF	TRBJ2-1	NA	TRBV11-2	NA
TGTGCCAGCAGCTTGTTCCGCAGCTACGAGCAGTACTTC	CASSLFRSYEQYF	TRBJ2-7	NA	TRBV7-2	NA
TGCAGTGCTAGTTCAGCGGGAGGAGTTCAAGAGACCCAGTACTTC	CSASSAGGVQETQYF	TRBJ2-5	NA	TRBV20-1	TRBD2
TGTGCCAGTAGTTCCCCGGAGAGCTCCTACAATGAGCAGTTCTTC	CASSSPESSYNEQFF	TRBJ2-1	NA	TRBV19	NA
TGCGCCAGCAGCTTGGAAGGGACAGGCTACTACGAGCAGTACTTC	CASSLEGTGYYEQYF	TRBJ2-7	NA	TRBV5-1	TRBD1
TGTGCCAGTAGACCCCGCCGGGGTGGGTATAGCAATCAGCCCCAGCATTTT	CASRPRRGGYSNQPQHF	TRBJ1-5	NA	TRBV19	NA
TGTGCCTGGAGGCTAGCGAACGAGCAGTACTTC	CAWRLANEQYF	TRBJ2-7	NA	TRBV30	NA
TGTGCCAGCAGCCAAGGTCCAGCGGATGTCACAGATACGCAGTATTTT	CASSQGPADVTDTQYF	TRBJ2-3	NA	TRBV3-1/TRBV3-2	NA
TGTGCCAGCTCACCACTTGAGACCTCATCACAGCTTTACTTC	CASSPLETSSQLYF	TRBJ2-7	NA	TRBV18	NA
TGTGCCAGCAGCTTATCTTCAGGGGGCGGGAGTAGAGAGACCCAGTACTTC	CASSLSSGGGSRETQYF	TRBJ2-5	NA	TRBV7-9	NA
TGTGCCAGAGACCGGGACAGGGCCAGGAATTCACCCCTCCACTTT	CARDRDRARNSPLHF	TRBJ1-6	NA	TRBV5-3	TRBD1
TGCGCCAGCGGAGGGGGCTTGGGGAATTCACCCCTCCACTTT	CASGGGLGNSPLHF	TRBJ1-6	NA	TRBV4-3	TRBD1
TGTGCCTGGAACAGGGGTTGGGGGGATGGCTACACCTTC	CAWNRGWGDGYTF	TRBJ1-2	NA	TRBV30	TRBD1
TGTGCCAGCAGCCAATCGACAGGGGACTATGGCTACACCTTC	CASSQSTGDYGYTF	TRBJ1-2	NA	TRBV16	TRBD1
TGTGCCAGCAGCGAAGGGTTGGAGGGATCCACTGAAGCTTTCTTT	CASSEGLEGSTEAFF	TRBJ1-1	NA	TRBV6-1	NA
TGTGCCAGCAGCGAGCGGGACAGGTGGGCTGGGGCCAACGTCCTGACTTTC	CASSERDRWAGANVLTF	TRBJ2-6	NA	TRBV3-1/TRBV3-2	NA
TGTGCCGGCCAGGGACAGCCAAATTCACCCCTCCACTTT	CAGQGQPNSPLHF	TRBJ1-6	NA	TRBV2	TRBD1
TGTGCCAGCACCGTCGACAGGGGTCGTGAGACCCAGTACTTC	CASTVDRGRETQYF	TRBJ2-5	NA	TRBV7-2	TRBD1
TGTGCCAGCACCGGGACAGGGGAGCACACCTTC	CASTGTGEHTF	TRBJ1-2	NA	TRBV28	TRBD1
TGTGCCAGCAGGGGACAGGGGGCAAGCTCCTACGAGCAGTACTTC	CASRGQGASSYEQYF	TRBJ2-7	NA	TRBV2	TRBD1
TGTGCCAGCAGACTCATGCCGTCAGAGACCCAGTACTTC	CASRLMPSETQYF	TRBJ2-5	NA	TRBV28	NA
TGTGCCAGCAGCTTTGGCGGGACCGGGGAGCTGTTTTTT	CASSFGGTGELFF	TRBJ2-2	NA	TRBV7-3	NA
TGTGCCAGCAGCTTGGGAGGAGCGGTTGACTATGGCTACACCTTC	CASSLGGAVDYGYTF	TRBJ1-2	NA	TRBV5-4	NA
TGCGCCAGCAGCCAAGATTTGGACATAACATACAATCAGCCCCAGCATTTT	CASSQDLDITYNQPQHF	TRBJ1-5	NA	TRBV4-3	NA
TGTGCCAGCTCACCACCTAGCGGAATCCAAGAGACCCAGTACTTC	CASSPPSGIQETQYF	TRBJ2-5	NA	TRBV18	NA
TGTGCCAGCAGTTTACCGGGACACGCCCGAGGTGGCTACACCTTC	CASSLPGHARGGYTF	TRBJ1-2	NA	TRBV28	NA
TGTGCCAGCAGCCCCGGCGAGGAAACCGGGGAGCTGTTTTTT	CASSPGEETGELFF	TRBJ2-2	NA	TRBV6-2/TRBV6-3	NA
TGTGCCAGCAGCCTTAGCGGGAGGCTCAGGGGCAATGAGCAGTTCTTC	CASSLSGRLRGNEQFF	TRBJ2-1	NA	TRBV7-9	TRBD2
TGTGCCAGCAGCCCCCTCGGCGGAGACTCCTACAATGAGCAGTTCTTC	CASSPLGGDSYNEQFF	TRBJ2-1	few	TRBV28	NA
TGCGCCAGCAGCAGGTCTTCTTCGGGACTAGCGAACAATGAGCAGTTCTTC	CASSRSSSGLANNEQFF	TRBJ2-1	NA	TRBV5-1	TRBD2
TGTGCCAGCAGTTTCCCTGTAGGGGTAGCCTATAGCAATCAGCCCCAGCATTTT	CASSFPVGVAYSNQPQHF	TRBJ1-5	few	TRBV28	NA
TGTGCCAGCAGTTCAGGGACTACCCTTTACGAGCAGTACTTC	CASSSGTTLYEQYF	TRBJ2-7	NA	TRBV28	TRBD2
TGCGCCAGCAGCCAAGATCAGGCCTACGAGCAGTACTTC	CASSQDQAYEQYF	TRBJ2-7	once	TRBV4-1	NA
TGTGCCAGCAGCCTCGTCAGGGGGCGAGGCTACACCTTC	CASSLVRGRGYTF	TRBJ1-2	NA	TRBV6-1	TRBD1
TGTGCCACAAACAGGGGGAGGAATTCACCCCTCCACTTT	CATNRGRNSPLHF	TRBJ1-6	NA	TRBV19	TRBD1
TGTGCCAGTACCATCGGGACAGTGGGGAATTCACCCCTCCACTTT	CASTIGTVGNSPLHF	TRBJ1-6	NA	TRBV19	TRBD1
TGCGCCAGCAGCTTTAGGAGCGGGAGTACGTCCGGGGAGCTGTTTTTT	CASSFRSGSTSGELFF	TRBJ2-2	NA	TRBV5-1	TRBD2
TGTGCCAGCACCCCGGGTACGGGAGGTTATGGAGATACGCAGTATTTT	CASTPGTGGYGDTQYF	TRBJ2-3	NA	TRBV5-4	TRBD2
TGCGCCAGCAGCCAAGTCGGGGCTAGCGGGAGTGGGGGGGAGACCCAGTACTTC	CASSQVGASGSGGETQYF	TRBJ2-5	NA	TRBV4-3	TRBD2
TGTGCCAGTACCCGACACCAGGGACAGCCCCAGCATTTT	CASTRHQGQPQHF	TRBJ1-5	NA	TRBV19	NA
TGCAGTGCTAGTCCGGCCAGCCGGGGATGGCGGACTGAAGCTTTCTTT	CSASPASRGWRTEAFF	TRBJ1-1	NA	TRBV20-1	NA
TGTGCCAGCAGTTTTCTACAGGGGGCTCGGGAGACCCAGTACTTC	CASSFLQGARETQYF	TRBJ2-5	NA	TRBV7-8	TRBD1
TGTGCCAGCAGCGACAGGTTCTACGAGCAGTACTTC	CASSDRFYEQYF	TRBJ2-7	few	TRBV7-2	NA
TGTGCCAGCAGCTTAGGAGGGAAAGGAGGCTACACCTTC	CASSLGGKGGYTF	TRBJ1-2	NA	TRBV7-2	NA
TGTGCCAGCAGTGATTATACCAAGAGACAGGGCCAAGAGACCCAGTACTTC	CASSDYTKRQGQETQYF	TRBJ2-5	once	TRBV25-1	TRBD1
TGCGCCAGCAGCTCGGAACCGGGACTCAACACCGGGGAGCTGTTTTTT	CASSSEPGLNTGELFF	TRBJ2-2	NA	TRBV5-1	NA
TGTGCCAGCAGCCCTCAGCGGGACTACGAGCAGTACTTC	CASSPQRDYEQYF	TRBJ2-7	NA	TRBV7-2	TRBD2
TGTGCCAGCAGTTACTTTGGGCAGGGGGGCGAAAAACTGTTTTTT	CASSYFGQGGEKLFF	TRBJ1-4	NA	TRBV6-5	TRBD1
TGTGCCAGCAGCTTCAAACGGGCTAGCGGCCGGGAGGAGCAGTTCTTC	CASSFKRASGREEQFF	TRBJ2-1	NA	TRBV5-8	TRBD2
TGTGCCAGCAGCTCCCTTTCGGGACAGGGTACCTACAATGAGCAGTTCTTC	CASSSLSGQGTYNEQFF	TRBJ2-1	NA	TRBV11-2	TRBD1